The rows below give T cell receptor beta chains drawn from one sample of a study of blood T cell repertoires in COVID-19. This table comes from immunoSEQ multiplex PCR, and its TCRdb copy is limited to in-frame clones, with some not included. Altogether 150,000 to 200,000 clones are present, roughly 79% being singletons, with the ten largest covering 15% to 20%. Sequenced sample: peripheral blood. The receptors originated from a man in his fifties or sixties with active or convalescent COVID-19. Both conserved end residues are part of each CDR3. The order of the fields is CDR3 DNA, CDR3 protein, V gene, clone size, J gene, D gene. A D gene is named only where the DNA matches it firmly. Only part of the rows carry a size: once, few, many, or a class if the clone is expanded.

cdr3_nt: TGTGCCAGCAGCCAAGGGCGGGAGACCTACGAGCAGTACTTC
cdr3_aa: CASSQGRETYEQYF
v_call: TRBV4-2
clone_size: few
j_call: TRBJ2-7
d_call: TRBD2

cdr3_nt: TGTGCCAGCAGCCCCCAGGGGTTTAGTGAAAAACTGTTTTTT
cdr3_aa: CASSPQGFSEKLFF
v_call: TRBV28
clone_size: NA
j_call: TRBJ1-4
d_call: NA

cdr3_nt: TGCGCCAGCAGCTGGACAGGGGGTCAAAGAGATTCACCCCTCCACTTT
cdr3_aa: CASSWTGGQRDSPLHF
v_call: TRBV5-1
clone_size: NA
j_call: TRBJ1-6
d_call: TRBD1

cdr3_nt: TGTGCCAGCAGTGACAGGACAGATAGCAATCAGCCCCAGCATTTT
cdr3_aa: CASSDRTDSNQPQHF
v_call: TRBV6-4
clone_size: NA
j_call: TRBJ1-5
d_call: NA

cdr3_nt: TGTGCCAGCAGTTCCAGGACAGGGGGAAGGGAGACCCAGTACTTC
cdr3_aa: CASSSRTGGRETQYF
v_call: TRBV28
clone_size: few
j_call: TRBJ2-5
d_call: TRBD1

cdr3_nt: TGTGCCAGCAGCGTAGATTCAGAGGCCAACTATGGCTACACCTTC
cdr3_aa: CASSVDSEANYGYTF
v_call: TRBV9
clone_size: NA
j_call: TRBJ1-2
d_call: NA

cdr3_nt: TGTGCCAGCAGTGAAGCGCTAGGTGTATTCGCTGAAGCTTTCTTT
cdr3_aa: CASSEALGVFAEAFF
v_call: TRBV6-1
clone_size: NA
j_call: TRBJ1-1
d_call: NA

cdr3_nt: TGTGCCAGTAGTGAGGCCCTGAACACCATATATTTT
cdr3_aa: CASSEALNTIYF
v_call: TRBV19
clone_size: NA
j_call: TRBJ1-3
d_call: NA

cdr3_nt: TGTGCCAGTAGTAGGGCCGAGAAGGAGACCCAGTACTTC
cdr3_aa: CASSRAEKETQYF
v_call: TRBV19
clone_size: NA
j_call: TRBJ2-5
d_call: NA

cdr3_nt: TGTGCCAGCAGTCCCCCCTATCTCCAAGAGACCCAGTACTTC
cdr3_aa: CASSPPYLQETQYF
v_call: TRBV6-2/TRBV6-3
clone_size: NA
j_call: TRBJ2-5
d_call: NA

cdr3_nt: TGCAGCGTCCTGACAGGGAAGAACACTGAAGCTTTCTTT
cdr3_aa: CSVLTGKNTEAFF
v_call: TRBV29-1
clone_size: few
j_call: TRBJ1-1
d_call: TRBD1

cdr3_nt: TGTGCCAGCAGCTATAGGGGGCCCGGGGAGCTGTTTTTT
cdr3_aa: CASSYRGPGELFF
v_call: TRBV7-2
clone_size: NA
j_call: TRBJ2-2
d_call: TRBD1

cdr3_nt: TGTGCCAGCAGCTATCAAGGCGGGGGGGACCTTAATGAAAAACTGTTTTTT
cdr3_aa: CASSYQGGGDLNEKLFF
v_call: TRBV7-9
clone_size: NA
j_call: TRBJ1-4
d_call: NA

cdr3_nt: TGTGCCACCTCCCTGACGACGGGGAACACTGAAGCTTTCTTT
cdr3_aa: CATSLTTGNTEAFF
v_call: TRBV7-8
clone_size: NA
j_call: TRBJ1-1
d_call: NA

cdr3_nt: TGTGCCAGTAGTATCCCCCCCGGGACAGGGGGAACTGAAGCTTTCTTT
cdr3_aa: CASSIPPGTGGTEAFF
v_call: TRBV19
clone_size: few
j_call: TRBJ1-1
d_call: TRBD1

cdr3_nt: TGTGCCAGCAGCGAACCGTCTGGAGGATCAGATACGCAGTATTTT
cdr3_aa: CASSEPSGGSDTQYF
v_call: TRBV28
clone_size: few
j_call: TRBJ2-3
d_call: NA

cdr3_nt: TGTGCCAGCAGTTGGGGACTAGCGGGAGGTGAGCAGTACTTC
cdr3_aa: CASSWGLAGGEQYF
v_call: TRBV6-2/TRBV6-3
clone_size: NA
j_call: TRBJ2-7
d_call: TRBD2

cdr3_nt: TGTGCCAGCAGAAGCGAGAGCGGAGATACGCAGTATTTT
cdr3_aa: CASRSESGDTQYF
v_call: TRBV2
clone_size: NA
j_call: TRBJ2-3
d_call: NA

cdr3_nt: TGTGCCAGCAGTTTCAAAGATACGCAGTATTTT
cdr3_aa: CASSFKDTQYF
v_call: TRBV12-3/TRBV12-4
clone_size: once
j_call: TRBJ2-3
d_call: NA

cdr3_nt: TGCGCCAGCAGCTTGACGGGTTCACCCCTCCACTTT
cdr3_aa: CASSLTGSPLHF
v_call: TRBV5-1
clone_size: NA
j_call: TRBJ1-6
d_call: NA

cdr3_nt: TGCAGCGCTCGACAGGGACAATACGAGCAGTACTTC
cdr3_aa: CSARQGQYEQYF
v_call: TRBV29-1
clone_size: NA
j_call: TRBJ2-7
d_call: TRBD1

cdr3_nt: TGTGCCAGCAGTGATGCGGGTTGGCTCCTCCAAGAGACCCAGTACTTC
cdr3_aa: CASSDAGWLLQETQYF
v_call: TRBV6-1
clone_size: NA
j_call: TRBJ2-5
d_call: NA

cdr3_nt: TGTGCCACCAGGGGAGACAGGGCAGAGAATGAGCAGTTCTTC
cdr3_aa: CATRGDRAENEQFF
v_call: TRBV10-3
clone_size: NA
j_call: TRBJ2-1
d_call: TRBD1

cdr3_nt: TGTGCCAGCAGCCCACAGGGGTCGGAGACCCAGTACTTC
cdr3_aa: CASSPQGSETQYF
v_call: TRBV7-7
clone_size: NA
j_call: TRBJ2-5
d_call: TRBD1

cdr3_nt: TGTGCCAGCAGTTTTTCGGAGTCAGATACGCAGTATTTT
cdr3_aa: CASSFSESDTQYF
v_call: TRBV6-5
clone_size: NA
j_call: TRBJ2-3
d_call: NA

cdr3_nt: TGTGCCAGCAGTGACCCGAGTGGGGCCCTCCTTTTC
cdr3_aa: CASSDPSGALLF
v_call: TRBV6-4
clone_size: NA
j_call: TRBJ1-2
d_call: NA

cdr3_nt: TGTGCCAGCAGCTTGGGACAGGGAAATGGAAACACCATATATTTT
cdr3_aa: CASSLGQGNGNTIYF
v_call: TRBV9
clone_size: NA
j_call: TRBJ1-3
d_call: TRBD1

cdr3_nt: TGTGCCAGCAGCTCAGGGGACAGGGGGCGGAGCGGGGAGCTGTTTTTT
cdr3_aa: CASSSGDRGRSGELFF
v_call: TRBV5-4
clone_size: NA
j_call: TRBJ2-2
d_call: TRBD1

cdr3_nt: TGTGCCAGCAGGACAGGGGCCTACAATGAGCAGTTCTTC
cdr3_aa: CASRTGAYNEQFF
v_call: TRBV6-5
clone_size: NA
j_call: TRBJ2-1
d_call: TRBD1

cdr3_nt: TGTGCCAGCAGCTTACAGGGGGCCAACGTCCTGACTTTC
cdr3_aa: CASSLQGANVLTF
v_call: TRBV5-6
clone_size: NA
j_call: TRBJ2-6
d_call: NA

cdr3_nt: TGTGCCAGCAGCCTAAGCGGGACTAGCCCCTCCTACGAGCAGTACTTC
cdr3_aa: CASSLSGTSPSYEQYF
v_call: TRBV7-2
clone_size: NA
j_call: TRBJ2-7
d_call: TRBD2

cdr3_nt: TGTGCCAGCAGTTTAGAACTAGCGGGGAATGAGCAGTTCTTC
cdr3_aa: CASSLELAGNEQFF
v_call: TRBV27
clone_size: NA
j_call: TRBJ2-1
d_call: TRBD2

cdr3_nt: TGTGCCAGCAGCCCCGGACTAGCGGGTATCTACGAGCAGTACTTC
cdr3_aa: CASSPGLAGIYEQYF
v_call: TRBV5-4
clone_size: NA
j_call: TRBJ2-7
d_call: TRBD2

cdr3_nt: TGTGCCAGCAGAGGCGGACAGGGGGCCTACAATGAGCAGTTCTTC
cdr3_aa: CASRGGQGAYNEQFF
v_call: TRBV27
clone_size: NA
j_call: TRBJ2-1
d_call: TRBD1

cdr3_nt: TGTGCCAGCGGAACTACCGGCGCAGATACGCAGTATTTT
cdr3_aa: CASGTTGADTQYF
v_call: TRBV6-5
clone_size: NA
j_call: TRBJ2-3
d_call: NA

cdr3_nt: TGCGCCAGCAGCCACACCTTAGCGGGAGGAGCATACAATGAGCAGTTCTTC
cdr3_aa: CASSHTLAGGAYNEQFF
v_call: TRBV4-3
clone_size: NA
j_call: TRBJ2-1
d_call: TRBD2

cdr3_nt: TGCAGTGGTCGGGGTGAAGAGACCCAGTACTTC
cdr3_aa: CSGRGEETQYF
v_call: TRBV20-1
clone_size: NA
j_call: TRBJ2-5
d_call: NA

cdr3_nt: TGTGCCAGCAGCCGGACTAGAAGAACCCTGCAAGAGACCCAGTACTTC
cdr3_aa: CASSRTRRTLQETQYF
v_call: TRBV3-1/TRBV3-2
clone_size: NA
j_call: TRBJ2-5
d_call: TRBD2

cdr3_nt: TGTGCCAGCAGTAACAGGGGCGGTCAGCCCCAGCATTTT
cdr3_aa: CASSNRGGQPQHF
v_call: TRBV27
clone_size: NA
j_call: TRBJ1-5
d_call: TRBD1

cdr3_nt: TGTGCCAGCAGTTCTCCCGGACTAGCACACGAGCAGTACTTC
cdr3_aa: CASSSPGLAHEQYF
v_call: TRBV6-2/TRBV6-3
clone_size: once
j_call: TRBJ2-7
d_call: TRBD2

cdr3_nt: TGTGCCAGCAGCCAAGCCCCGGGACAGGGGTCCGATACGCAGTATTTT
cdr3_aa: CASSQAPGQGSDTQYF
v_call: TRBV3-1/TRBV3-2
clone_size: NA
j_call: TRBJ2-3
d_call: TRBD1

cdr3_nt: TGTGCCAGCAGTCGGCTCGGGACACATTATGGCTACACCTTC
cdr3_aa: CASSRLGTHYGYTF
v_call: TRBV6-2/TRBV6-3
clone_size: many
j_call: TRBJ1-2
d_call: NA

cdr3_nt: TGTGCCAGCAGCTTTACGACAGGGGGGAACACTGAAGCTTTCTTT
cdr3_aa: CASSFTTGGNTEAFF
v_call: TRBV5-4
clone_size: NA
j_call: TRBJ1-1
d_call: TRBD1

cdr3_nt: TGTGCCAGCAGCCACTCCGACAGGGATGAAAAACTGTTTTTT
cdr3_aa: CASSHSDRDEKLFF
v_call: TRBV3-1/TRBV3-2
clone_size: NA
j_call: TRBJ1-4
d_call: TRBD1

cdr3_nt: TGTGCCAGCAGGCCCGCGGACTTCTCCTACGAGCAGTACTTC
cdr3_aa: CASRPADFSYEQYF
v_call: TRBV28
clone_size: NA
j_call: TRBJ2-7
d_call: NA

cdr3_nt: TGTGCCAGCAGTTGGACAGGGGGTGGCGAGCAGTACTTC
cdr3_aa: CASSWTGGGEQYF
v_call: TRBV2
clone_size: NA
j_call: TRBJ2-7
d_call: TRBD1

cdr3_nt: TGCGCAACCAGTTCCGGTGGGAGTCGGGATACGCAGTATTTT
cdr3_aa: CATSSGGSRDTQYF
v_call: TRBV5-1
clone_size: once
j_call: TRBJ2-3
d_call: NA

cdr3_nt: TGTGCCAGCTCACCTTTAGAGAACACTGAAGCTTTCTTT
cdr3_aa: CASSPLENTEAFF
v_call: TRBV18
clone_size: NA
j_call: TRBJ1-1
d_call: NA

cdr3_nt: TGTGCCAGCAGTAGACAGGGGATCGGGACTGAAGCTTTCTTT
cdr3_aa: CASSRQGIGTEAFF
v_call: TRBV6-2/TRBV6-3
clone_size: NA
j_call: TRBJ1-1
d_call: TRBD1

cdr3_nt: TGTGCCTGGAGTGTACAGGATTCTAGTTTACTCAATGAGCAGTTCTTC
cdr3_aa: CAWSVQDSSLLNEQFF
v_call: TRBV30
clone_size: NA
j_call: TRBJ2-1
d_call: NA

cdr3_nt: TGTGCCAGCGCGCAGGAGGGCCCGGAGACCCAGTACTTC
cdr3_aa: CASAQEGPETQYF
v_call: TRBV6-6
clone_size: NA
j_call: TRBJ2-5
d_call: NA